The clone carrying this T cell receptor beta chain was detected a few times. Its antigen is unknown. The data were taken from a study of T cells in tumors after PD-1 blockade. Study-wide background: Some patients also took daily vismodegib 150 mg during anti-PD-1 treatment. Peripheral blood samples averaged approximately 33,000 unique clonotypes and 113,528 templates. Broader study findings: Blood contained about 42% of the tumor's TCR clonotypes.

The CDR3 has 16 amino acids. The germline V gene has CDR1 MNHEY and CDR2 SMNVEV (reference sequence). V was clipped by 3 bases and J by 1 base, with 15 bases between them. Here immunoSEQ multiplex PCR was the method, and the copy in TCRdb shows in-frame clones only, minus some. Seen here are 34,000 or so clones, roughly 73% observed once, and the top ten hold around 40%. This receptor was obtained from a human donor with basal cell carcinoma. Sequenced here: PBMCs, sampled after anti-PD-1 treatment. The genes are TRBV27 and TRBJ1-1, with D possibly TRBD1 on 5 matching bases. CDR3 nucleotides: TGTGCCAGCAGTTTGACAGTCGTACTAGGGAACACTGAAGCTTTCTTT. Translation: CASSLTVVLGNTEAFF.